This T cell receptor beta chain was recorded in a study of identifying expanded T cells in peripheral blood. The CDR3 spans 12 residues. Germline CDR1 and CDR2: SEHNR and FQNEAQ (reference sequence). V dropped 6 bases and J dropped 7 bases, with 9 bases sitting between them. Points on this clone: The antigen is not known.

During the collection period, no donor immune events like infections were recorded. Study-wide results and limits: About 1.3 clones differed between technical replicates, versus approximately 16 and 20 over time. Variance in clone template counts between approximately two-week samples significantly increased with total template count across all healthy donors.

Here immunoSEQ multiplex PCR was the method, and the copy in TCRdb shows in-frame clones only, minus some. The sample holds around 90,000 clones, 70% to 90% seen once. This receptor was obtained from a person between 18 and 75 years old in good health. Sequencing used blood. J is TRBJ1-4 and V is TRBV7-9, with a weak D call TRBD1 (5 bases). CDR3 amino acids: CASRAGGEKLFF. The CDR3 nucleotides read TGTGCCAGCAGGGCGGGGGGTGAAAAACTGTTTTTT.